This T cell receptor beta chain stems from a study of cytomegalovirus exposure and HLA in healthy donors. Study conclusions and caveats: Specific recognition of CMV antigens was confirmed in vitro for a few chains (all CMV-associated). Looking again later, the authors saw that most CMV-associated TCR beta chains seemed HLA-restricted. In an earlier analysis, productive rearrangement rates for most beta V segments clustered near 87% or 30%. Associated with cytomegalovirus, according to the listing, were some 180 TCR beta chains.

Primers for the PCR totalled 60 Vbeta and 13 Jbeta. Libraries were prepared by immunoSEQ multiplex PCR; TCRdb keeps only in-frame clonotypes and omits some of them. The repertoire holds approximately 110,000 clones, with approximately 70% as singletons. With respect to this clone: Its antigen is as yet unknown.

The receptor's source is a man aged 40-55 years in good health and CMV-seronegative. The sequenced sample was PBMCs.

CDR3 residues: CASSGIRGIAGGSSEQYF. The CDR3 DNA is TGTGCCAGCAGTGGGATACGTGGAATAGCGGGGGGGTCATCCGAGCAGTACTTC. This rearrangement joins TRBV28 to TRBJ2-7; TRBD2 matches at 11 bases. This CDR3 comprises 18 residues. V shed 5 bases and J 6 bases; nucleotides not matched to a gene: 18. Germline V gene data show CDR1 as MDHEN and CDR2 as SYDVKM.